Each of the 14 T cell receptor beta chains below was sequenced from the same sample in a study of T cells in Graves' hyperthyroidism and ophthalmopathy. Authors of the study amplified TCR beta CDR3 regions from RNA transcripts. First-round RT-PCR targeting the TCR CDR3 was performed with the HTBI primer set. TCRdb analysed the multiplex PCR reads with MiXCR anew, one entry per CDR3 protein. The sample lists about 620,000 distinct CDR3 sequences, 16% seen once, with around 4% in the top ten. Sequenced material: blood. Source of these receptors: a woman aged 25 to 39 with Graves' hyperthyroidism.

The chain couples TRBV6-1 to TRBJ1-5; 7 nucleotides match TRBD1. V was clipped by 6 bases and J by 4 bases; unmatched bases: 3. The CDR3 is 13 residues long. Germline assignment: CDR1 MNHNS and CDR2 SASEGT. For the CDR3, the DNA is TGTGCCAGCAGACCAGGGGGAAATCAGCCCCAGCATTTT. As protein: CASRPGGNQPQHF.

This CDR3 reads CAWRGHSGTTSYNEQFF. CDR3 coding DNA: TGTGCCTGGAGGGGACATAGCGGGACTACTTCCTACAATGAGCAGTTCTTC. The J gene is TRBJ2-1, the V gene TRBV30, with 8 bases fitting TRBD2. Germline trimming cut 3 bases from V and 1 base from J; bases unmatched to any gene: 11. Per germline, CDR1 GTSNPN and CDR2 SVGIG (reference sequence). This CDR3 region has 17 residues.

The rearrangement uses TRBV9 and TRBJ2-2; D is possibly TRBD1 (5 bases). Trimming removed 7 bases from V and 1 base from J, with 11 bases in between. The CDR3 extends over 14 amino acids. The germline V gene encodes CDR1 SGDLS and CDR2 YYNGEE. This CDR3 reads CASGQGGNTGELFF. The CDR3, as DNA: TGTGCCAGCGGTCAGGGTGGGAACACCGGGGAGCTGTTTTTT.

This clonotype was seen a handful of times. The V and J genes are TRBV11-2 and TRBJ2-2; possible D gene TRBD2, 5 bases. Trimming took 1 base from V and 4 from J, leaving 13 bases between them. The CDR3 totals 16 residues. The germline CDR1 and CDR2 sequences are SGHAT and FQNNGV. The CDR3 coding sequence is TGTGCCAGCAGCTTAGGCCGGAGGTCGGTCACCGGGGAGCTGTTTTTT. Its protein product is CASSLGRRSVTGELFF.

This clonotype showed up many times. The V call is TRBV7-9, the J call TRBJ2-7; D could derive from TRBD1 or TRBD2 (5 bases each). CDR1 SEHNR and CDR2 FQNEAQ come from the germline V gene (reference sequence). The CDR3 contains 15 residues. The germline V and J ends were trimmed by 1 base and 3 bases, with 13 bases remaining between them. Here the CDR3 reads CASSLGDPANYEQYF. The CDR3 coding sequence is TGTGCCAGCAGCTTAGGGGACCCGGCCAACTACGAGCAGTACTTC.

This sequence joins TRBV29-1 and TRBJ2-1; D gene uncertain. Germline lookup yields CDR1 SQVTM and CDR2 ANQGSEA. Trimming pared 7 bases from V and 8 bases from J, leaving 12 bases between. There are 11 residues in the CDR3. The CDR3 DNA is TGCAGCGGCAGCTCGTCCGATGAGCAGTTCTTC. It translates to CSGSSSDEQFF.

This clonotype was seen at least ten times. The chain employs TRBV7-8 and TRBJ2-5, with D unresolved. The germline gives CDR1 SGHVS, CDR2 FQNEAQ. V was cut by 5 bases and J by 2 bases, with 9 bases left in between. This CDR3 is built from 13 residues. For the CDR3, the DNA is TGTGCCAGCAGCCCCGCTCCACAAGAGACCCAGTACTTC. Translating gives CASSPAPQETQYF.

On this clonotype itself: A read error is possible here, since a much larger clone lies one base away. The chain carries TRBV30 and TRBJ2-7, with a tentative D call TRBD1 (6 bases). The CDR3 is 15 amino acids. Trimming shortened V by 4 bases and J by 0 bases, and 16 bases separated the two germline ends. Germline CDR1 reads GTSNPN; CDR2 reads SVGIG (reference sequence). The CDR3, as DNA: TGTGCCTGGAAGACCGGGACAACGAACTCCTACGAGCAGTACTTC. This codes for CAWKTGTTNSYEQYF.

This clonotype was detected only a few times. The V and J genes are TRBV27 and TRBJ2-1; 11 nucleotides agree with TRBD2. This CDR3 is 19 amino acids long. Losses at the gene ends were 1 base for V and 7 bases for J; bases not matched to a gene: 15. Germline loops: CDR1 MNHEY, CDR2 SMNVEV (reference sequence). CDR3 loop: CASSLLPPLTSGKGNEQFF. In DNA, the CDR3 is TGTGCCAGCAGTTTATTACCCCCCCTGACTAGCGGGAAGGGGAATGAGCAGTTCTTC.

V usage is TRBV2 and J usage is TRBJ2-5; D might be TRBD1 or TRBD2, each matching 7 bases. V gave up 8 bases and J gave up 2 bases, with 12 bases separating them. Germline loops: CDR1 SNHLY, CDR2 FYNNEI. The CDR3 length is 13 residues. The CDR3 spells CASGGDRQETQYF. CDR3 in DNA: TGTGCCAGCGGGGGGGACAGACAAGAGACCCAGTACTTC.

This clonotype occurred many times. The CDR3 protein is CATSGGGVETQYF. DNA for the CDR3: TGTGCCACCAGTGGCGGGGGCGTGGAGACCCAGTACTTC. The gene calls are TRBV24-1 and TRBJ2-5, with D possibly matching TRBD2 (7 bases). V was cut by 5 bases and J by 5 bases, with 11 bases left in between. The germline gives CDR1 KGHDR, CDR2 SFDVKD. This CDR3 is 13 amino acids long.

This clonotype has just a few counts. The V gene is TRBV9, the J gene TRBJ1-3; no firm D call. The germline V gene has CDR1 SGDLS and CDR2 YYNGEE. This CDR3 has 16 residues. The V end lost 0 bases, the J end lost 0 bases, and 10 bases lay between the germline ends. As DNA, the CDR3 is TGTGCCAGCAGCGTAGGACCGTCGAGCTCTGGAAACACCATATATTTT. It yields the protein CASSVGPSSSGNTIYF.

The V and J genes are TRBV14 and TRBJ2-1; no clear D. Matching the DNA end better, TRBJ2-7 makes the J call doubtful. CDR1 is SGHDN and CDR2 is FVKESK in the germline V gene. The CDR3 runs 16 residues. The CDR3 loop is CASSQDLVFSYNEQYF. In nucleotides, the CDR3 is TGTGCCAGCAGCCAAGATCTGGTGTTCAGCTACAATGAGCAGTACTTC.

This clonotype was detected a few times. The chain couples TRBV7-8 to TRBJ1-1; maybe TRBD1 (5 bases). Germline lookup yields CDR1 SGHVS and CDR2 FQNEAQ. This CDR3 is 14 amino acids long. V was cut by 5 bases and J by 3 bases, with 13 bases left in between. The CDR3 is CASSPMGGDTEAFF. The CDR3 DNA reads TGTGCCAGCAGCCCCATGGGGGGGGACACTGAAGCTTTCTTT.